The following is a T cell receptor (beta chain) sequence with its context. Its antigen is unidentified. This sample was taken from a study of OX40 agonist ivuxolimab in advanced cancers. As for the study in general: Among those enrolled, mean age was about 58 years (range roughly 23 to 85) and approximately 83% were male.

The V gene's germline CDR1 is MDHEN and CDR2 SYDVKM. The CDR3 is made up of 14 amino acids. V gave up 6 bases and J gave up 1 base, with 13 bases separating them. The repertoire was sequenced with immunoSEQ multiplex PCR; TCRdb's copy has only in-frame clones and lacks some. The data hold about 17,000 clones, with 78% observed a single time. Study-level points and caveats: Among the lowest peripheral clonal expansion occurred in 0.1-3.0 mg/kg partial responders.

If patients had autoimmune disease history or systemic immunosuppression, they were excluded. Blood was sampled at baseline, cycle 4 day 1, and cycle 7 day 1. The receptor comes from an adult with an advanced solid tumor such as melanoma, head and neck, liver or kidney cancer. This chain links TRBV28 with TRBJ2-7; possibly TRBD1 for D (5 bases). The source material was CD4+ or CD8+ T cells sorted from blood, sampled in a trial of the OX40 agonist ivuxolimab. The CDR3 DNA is TGTGCCAGCAGGGCGGAGCAGGGATCCTACGAGCAGTACTTC. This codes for CASRAEQGSYEQYF.